This T cell receptor (beta chain) originates from a study of blood T cells in healthy people across ages. Study context: Template switching caught about one barcoded beta molecule for each two T cells.

A second PCR, run for about 7 to 12 cycles, used a sample-barcoded 5' primer plus a J-beta primer mix. TCRdb passed the 5' RACE reads through MiXCR, listing each CDR3 protein once. The sample holds about 560,000 distinct CDR3 sequences, around a quarter seen once. The CDR3 has 15 residues. Germline CDR1 reads MNHEY; CDR2 reads SMNVEV (reference sequence). V was cut by 2 bases and J by 0 bases, with 8 bases left in between. It was around 10 milliliters of peripheral blood that were drawn from each donor. Researchers report isolating at least 6 million PBMCs per sample. This sample was shared with a second study, whose subject was T cells of mothers and their children.

The rearrangement links TRBV27 to TRBJ2-1, with D tentatively TRBD1 (5 bases). This clonotype was sampled from a boy under 10 years old in good health. Sequencing input: blood. The CDR3: CASSLDSSSYNEQFF. The CDR3 nucleotides are TGTGCCAGCAGTTTAGACAGTAGCTCCTACAATGAGCAGTTCTTC.